The 27 T cell receptor beta chains below come from one sample, sequenced in a study of blood T cells in healthy people across ages. The use of a sample-barcoded 5' primer and a J-beta primer mix characterized a second PCR of roughly 6 to 11 cycles. TCRdb used MiXCR to reprocess the 5' RACE reads, holding one entry per CDR3 protein. The sample shows about 1,800,000 distinct CDR3 sequences, approximately 28% of them seen only once. The specimen was blood. These receptors all stem from a woman in her twenties or thirties in good health.

As concerns this clonotype: This could be a read error, since a much larger clone is one nucleotide away. CDR3 in amino acids: CASSPQAQFERYF. CDR3 DNA sequence: TGTGCCAGCAGCCCCCAGGCCCAATTCGAGCGGTACTTC. This chain uses TRBV7-3 with TRBJ2-4; the D is unclear. Trimming shortened V by 5 bases and J by 15 bases, and 20 bases separated the two germline ends. The CDR3 contains 13 residues. The germline V gene encodes CDR1 SGHTA and CDR2 FQGTGA.

At least ten counts were recorded for this clonotype. This chain joins TRBV19 and TRBJ2-7; TRBD1 matches at 7 bases. V shed 6 bases and J 2 bases; nucleotides not matched to a gene: 7. The germline V gene encodes CDR1 LNHDA and CDR2 SQIVND (reference sequence). The CDR3 extends over 14 amino acids. The CDR3 nucleotides read TGTGCCAGTAGCCGGGACAGTTTTACCTACGAGCAGTACTTC. Translating it yields CASSRDSFTYEQYF. The full variable domain, its missing parts supplied by reference TRBV19 and TRBJ2-7, is DGGITQSPKYLFRKEGQNVTLSCEQNLNHDAMYWYRQDPGQGLRLIYYSQIVNDFQKGDIAEGYSVSREKKESFPLTVTSAQKNPTAFYLCASSRDSFTYEQYFGPGTRLTVT.

This clonotype came up many times. This chain uses TRBV27 with TRBJ2-5; tentatively, D is TRBD1 (6 bases). Between the trimmed V and J ends, which lost 4 bases and 2 bases, there was a span of 14 bases. CDR1 and CDR2 from the germline V gene are MNHEY and SMNVEV (reference sequence). This CDR3 region has 15 residues. CDR3 coding DNA: TGTGCCAGCAGTTACGTGGGGACACCTCAAGAGACCCAGTACTTC. Protein product: CASSYVGTPQETQYF.

This clonotype came up a few times. The V and J genes are TRBV6-1 and TRBJ2-7; D might be TRBD1 (6 bases). This CDR3 spans 13 amino acids. Germline CDR1 and CDR2: MNHNS and SASEGT. Trimming shortened V by 10 bases and J by 2 bases, and 15 bases separated the two germline ends. The CDR3 loop reads CATTGTQPYEQYF. For the CDR3, the DNA is TGTGCCACCACCGGGACACAGCCCTACGAGCAGTACTTC.

V is TRBV5-1 and J is TRBJ2-1; maybe TRBD1 (6 bases). Looked up from germline, CDR1 is SGHRS and CDR2 is YFSETQ. Trimming cost V 6 bases and J 0 bases, with 13 bases left between them. The CDR3 contains 15 residues. The CDR3 coding sequence is TGCGCCAGCACCCTGACAGGTACCTCCTACAATGAGCAGTTCTTC. Translation: CASTLTGTSYNEQFF.

This clonotype was recorded once. The rearrangement uses TRBV12-3 or TRBV12-4 and TRBJ2-1, with 8 positions matching TRBD2. The CDR3 loop spans 14 amino acids. The trim removed 6 bases at V and 7 bases at J, leaving 8 bases unmatched. CDR3 sequence: CASRPPSGRNEQFF. The CDR3 coding sequence is TGTGCCAGCAGGCCCCCCAGCGGGAGAAATGAGCAGTTCTTC.

The chain uses TRBV24-1 and TRBJ2-2, with a weak D call TRBD1 (5 bases). In germline, CDR1 is KGHDR, CDR2 SFDVKD. Trimming cost V 9 bases and J 0 bases, with 7 bases left between them. CDR3 length: 13 amino acids. CDR3 residues: CATATANTGELFF. DNA for the CDR3: TGTGCCACCGCGACAGCGAACACCGGGGAGCTGTTTTTT.

The chain employs TRBV28 and TRBJ2-1, with D uncertain. Trimming removed 8 bases from V and 0 bases from J, with 5 bases in between. Germline values: CDR1 MDHEN, CDR2 SYDVKM. The CDR3 is made up of 12 amino acids. CDR3 loop: CASHSSYNEQFF. In nucleotides, the CDR3 is TGTGCCAGCCACAGCTCCTACAATGAGCAGTTCTTC.

Worth noting for this clonotype: A much more abundant neighbour one base away suggests this may be a read error. The chain carries TRBV6-2 or TRBV6-3 and TRBJ2-1, with 10 bases fitting TRBD2. The length of the CDR3 is 15 residues. With V trimmed by 5 bases and J by 8 bases, 9 bases remained unmatched. Germline V gene lookup returns CDR1 MNHEY and CDR2 SVGEGT. Here the CDR3 DNA reads TGTGCCAGCAGTGCCGGAGCGGGAGGGAGGGATGAGCAGTTCTTC. This codes for CASSAGAGGRDEQFF.

The rearrangement joins TRBV2 to TRBJ2-7; no clear D. TRBJ2-5 explains the end of the DNA better; the J call may be wrong. CDR1 SNHLY and CDR2 FYNNEI come from the germline V gene. CDR3 length: 12 amino acids. CDR3 sequence reads: CASRPLAETQYF. The CDR3 DNA is TGTGCCAGCAGGCCTCTCGCAGAGACCCAGTACTTC.

This chain uses TRBV7-9 with TRBJ2-5, with TRBD2 identical over 7 bases. Germline V CDR1 and CDR2: SEHNR, FQNEAQ (reference sequence). The CDR3 totals 16 residues. V was clipped by 7 bases and J by 4 bases; unmatched bases: 15. CDR3: CASTPGGLAGVETQYF. DNA for the CDR3: TGTGCCAGCACTCCGGGCGGGTTAGCGGGTGTAGAGACCCAGTACTTC.

CDR3 region: CASKATGRSNQPQHF. The CDR3, as DNA: TGCGCCAGCAAAGCGACAGGTCGGAGCAATCAGCCCCAGCATTTT. This chain connects TRBV4-1 to TRBJ1-5, with D possibly TRBD1 on 6 matching bases. The germline V gene encodes CDR1 MGHRA and CDR2 YSYEKL. This CDR3 comprises 15 residues. The V end lost 7 bases, the J end lost 1 base, and 14 bases lay between the germline ends.

This clonotype has more than one count but fewer than ten. CDR3 DNA: TGTGCCAGCAGCTTACGAGGGGAGGTCACAGATACGCAGTATTTT. Encoded protein: CASSLRGEVTDTQYF. The chain carries TRBV7-3 and TRBJ2-3; D may be TRBD2 (6 bases). The CDR3 consists of 15 residues. Germline CDR1 and CDR2: SGHTA and FQGTGA. V was cut by 2 bases and J by 2 bases, with 11 bases left in between.

The J gene is TRBJ2-5, the V gene TRBV20-1; D may correspond to TRBD1 or TRBD2 (5 bases each). Germline CDR1 and CDR2: DFQATT and SNEGSKA (reference sequence). Trimming took 0 bases from V and 4 from J, leaving 12 bases between them. The CDR3 is made up of 14 amino acids. The CDR3 here is CSAREFRDGETQYF. CDR3 DNA sequence: TGCAGTGCTAGAGAGTTCCGGGACGGAGAGACCCAGTACTTC.

The gene calls are TRBV5-5 and TRBJ2-1; D possibly corresponds to TRBD2 (6 bases). This CDR3 contains 16 residues. In germline, CDR1 is SGHKS, CDR2 YYEKEE (reference sequence). V gave up 3 bases and J gave up 7 bases, with 20 bases separating them. The CDR3 is CASSSIWDGGWNEQFF. The CDR3 DNA is TGTGCCAGCAGCTCTATTTGGGACGGGGGATGGAATGAGCAGTTCTTC.

On this clonotype: The conserved closing phenylalanine or tryptophan is absent in this CDR3, likely reflecting a read error. CDR3 loop: CASSLARDGDSPLHV. The CDR3 DNA follows: TGCGCCAGCAGCTTGGCTCGGGACGGGGATTCACCCCTCCACGTT. V usage is TRBV5-1 and J usage is TRBJ1-6; maybe TRBD1 (5 bases). CDR1 and CDR2 from the germline V gene are SGHRS and YFSETQ. This CDR3 is 15 amino acids long. V dropped 0 bases and J dropped 8 bases, with 12 bases sitting between them.

The V and J genes are TRBV7-2 and TRBJ2-5, with D tentatively TRBD1 (6 bases). CDR3 size: 14 residues. Germline CDR1 is SGHTA and CDR2 is FQGNSA. The V end was cut by 5 bases, the J end by 1 base, with 11 bases between. The chain's CDR3 is CASSLMGAQETQYF. The CDR3 DNA is TGTGCCAGCAGCCTAATGGGGGCCCAAGAGACCCAGTACTTC.

V and J are TRBV28 and TRBJ2-4, with TRBD2 identical over 8 bases. The CDR3 is 15 amino acids. Germline CDR1 MDHEN, CDR2 SYDVKM. Trimming removed 10 bases from V and 13 bases from J; junction bases left unmatched: 21. The CDR3 DNA reads as TGTGCCACTCGTAAGAGCGGGAGCTCCTACAATGAGCAGTACTTC. Its translation: CATRKSGSSYNEQYF. Full variable domain (remainder filled in from reference TRBV28 and TRBJ2-4): DVKVTQSSRYLVKRTGEKVFLECVQDMDHENMFWYRQDPGLGLRLIYFSYDVKMKEKGDIPEGYSVSREKKERFSLILESASTNQTSMYLCATRKSGSSYNEQYFGAGTRLSVL.

This clonotype has only a few counts. The chain recombines TRBV4-1 with TRBJ2-5, with D unclear. This CDR3 contains 16 residues. Trimming shortened V by 4 bases and J by 2 bases, and 17 bases separated the two germline ends. CDR1 is MGHRA, CDR2 YSYEKL, per germline. In DNA form, the CDR3 reads TGCGCCAGCAGCCCCAATATTCTTTCGGAACAAGAGACCCAGTACTTC. Its protein product is CASSPNILSEQETQYF.

The gene calls are TRBV6-5 and TRBJ2-1; 9 bases line up with TRBD1. The CDR3 spans 12 residues. Trimming at V came to 2 bases and at J to 15 bases, leaving 5 bases not matched to a gene. Per germline, CDR1 MNHEY and CDR2 SVGAGI. CDR3 DNA: TGTGCCAGCAGTTACGGACAGGGGCCTTGGTTCTTC. Its translation: CASSYGQGPWFF.

The V call is TRBV5-1, the J call TRBJ2-3, with TRBD2 matching 11 bases. The CDR3 totals 17 residues. The ends lost 1 base at V and 3 bases at J; junction bases unmatched: 7. Per germline, CDR1 SGHRS and CDR2 YFSETQ. CDR3 DNA: TGCGCCAGCAGCTTGATCCCCCTAGCGGGGGGAACAGATACGCAGTATTTT. This codes for CASSLIPLAGGTDTQYF. The full variable domain, its missing parts supplied by reference TRBV5-1 and TRBJ2-3, is KAGVTQTPRYLIKTRGQQVTLSCSPISGHRSVSWYQQTPGQGLQFLFEYFSETQRNKGNFPGRFSGRQFSNSRSEMNVSTLELGDSALYLCASSLIPLAGGTDTQYFGPGTRLTVL.

There are a few counts of this clonotype. The chain couples TRBV7-2 to TRBJ2-5; 7 bases map to TRBD2. The CDR3 has 14 residues. Germline V lookup: CDR1 SGHTA, CDR2 FQGNSA. V dropped 6 bases and J dropped 3; count of bases not matched to a gene: 7. Written as DNA, the CDR3 is TGTGCCAGCAGGCAGTGGGGGGGAAAAGAGACCCAGTACTTC. It specifies CASRQWGGKETQYF.

This clonotype occurred a few times. For the CDR3, the DNA is TGTGCCAGCAGACCCCTCCTAGCGGGAGGAACAGGTAATGAGCAGTTCTTC. It yields the protein CASRPLLAGGTGNEQFF. This chain connects TRBV6-2 or TRBV6-3 to TRBJ2-1, with TRBD2 matching 11 bases. The V gene's germline CDR1 is MNHEY and CDR2 SVGEGT. CDR3 size: 17 residues. Germline trimming cut 6 bases from V and 7 bases from J; bases unmatched to any gene: 14.

This rearrangement joins TRBV24-1 to TRBJ2-7, with D hard to call. The CDR3 runs to 14 residues. From germline, CDR1 is KGHDR and CDR2 SFDVKD. Trimming left V 0 bases short and J 2 bases short, with 7 bases between. Here the CDR3 reads CATSDLNRPYEQYF. CDR3 bases: TGTGCCACCAGTGATTTGAACCGACCCTACGAGCAGTACTTC.

This chain joins TRBV5-1 and TRBJ1-2, with D possibly TRBD1 on 6 matching bases. Germline V CDR1 and CDR2: SGHRS, YFSETQ. V lost 0 bases and J lost 6, with 15 bases in between. The CDR3 is 15 residues long. CDR3 sequence: CASSLVGHSRDGYTF. CDR3 nucleotides: TGCGCCAGCAGCTTGGTGGGACATTCTCGGGATGGCTACACCTTC.

This clonotype was counted a few times. This chain links TRBV7-2 with TRBJ2-1; tentatively, D is TRBD2 (6 bases). The DNA end is more similar to TRBJ2-7, so the J call may be wrong. Germline values: CDR1 SGHTA, CDR2 FQGNSA. This CDR3 region has 15 residues. This CDR3 is CASSTAGQSYNEQYF. Here the CDR3 DNA reads TGTGCCAGCAGCACAGCGGGTCAATCCTACAATGAGCAGTACTTC.

On this clonotype itself: One end of the junction fails to match germline, which may point to a read error. The chain combines TRBV5-1 with TRBJ2-3; 7 bases match TRBD1. In germline, CDR1 is SGHRS, CDR2 YFSETQ. CDR3 length: 14 amino acids. The CDR3 here is CVSSFGQVPDTQYF. CDR3 DNA: TGCGTCAGCAGCTTCGGACAGGTCCCAGATACGCAGTATTTT.